A single sample is the source of the 24 T cell receptor beta chains below, sequenced in a study of CD8+ T cells in alopecia areata. Treatment indicated: oral pan-JAK inhibitor, 5-10 mg twice daily. RNA was extracted and reverse transcribed into cDNA as the sequencing template. Data came from immunoSEQ multiplex PCR; TCRdb stores just in-frame clones and leaves some out. The data hold more than 200,000 clones, with around 43% observed a single time. The sequencing here drew on CD4+ T cells sorted from blood, taken around week 37, from a patient treated with tofacitinib. The receptors were sampled from a human donor with alopecia areata.

V and J are TRBV4-1 and TRBJ2-4, with 12 bases lining up with TRBD1. Germline CDR1 MGHRA, CDR2 YSYEKL. This CDR3 is 16 amino acids long. With 4 bases clipped from V and 8 bases from J, the junction kept 9 bases outside the gene matches. DNA of the CDR3: TGCGCCAGCAGCCGGTCCCCGGGACAGGGGGCGGACATTCAGTACTTC. It codes for CASSRSPGQGADIQYF.

The chain is built from TRBV18 and TRBJ2-1; TRBD2 aligns across 11 bases. The length of the CDR3 is 15 residues. Germline loops: CDR1 KGHSH, CDR2 LQKENI. The J segment lost 8 bases and the V segment lost 4 bases, leaving 7 bases of the junction unmatched. CDR3 DNA sequence: TGTGCCAGCTCACGCCAACTAGCGGGAGCGGATGAGCAGTTCTTC. This encodes CASSRQLAGADEQFF.

This clone was observed a handful of times. The chain employs TRBV25-1 and TRBJ2-7; D unresolved. Germline V CDR1 and CDR2: MGHDK, SYGVNS. Trimming took off 8 bases at V and 0 bases at J, with 11 bases between the two ends. This CDR3 spans 13 amino acids. Written as DNA, the CDR3 is TGTGCCAGCCGCAGGACGGCCTCCTACGAGCAGTACTTC. This sequence encodes CASRRTASYEQYF.

V usage is TRBV2 and J usage is TRBJ2-5; 8 bases are a match to TRBD2. CDR3 length: 13 amino acids. Looked up from germline, CDR1 is SNHLY and CDR2 is FYNNEI. J was trimmed by 4 bases and V by 6 bases; bases with no gene match: 4. This chain's CDR3 is CASSGRATETQYF. CDR3 coding DNA: TGTGCCAGCAGCGGGAGGGCCACAGAGACCCAGTACTTC.

The chain couples TRBV7-9 to TRBJ2-1, with 9 bases aligning to TRBD2. CDR3 length equals 15 residues. The germline gives CDR1 SEHNR, CDR2 FQNEAQ (reference sequence). The V and J ends lost 7 bases and 5 bases, in that order; junction bases with no gene match: 9. The CDR3 DNA reads as TGTGCCAGCACCCGCGGCGGGAGGGGGAACAATGAGCAGTTCTTC. Encoded protein: CASTRGGRGNNEQFF.

V usage is TRBV4-1 and J usage is TRBJ2-7; weak D call: TRBD1 (9 bases). CDR1 and CDR2 (germline): MGHRA, YSYEKL. V was shortened by 6 bases and J by 5 bases, with 26 bases between the two germline ends. CDR3 length: 17 residues. This CDR3 is CASRGTGIGRAQDEQYF. In DNA form, the CDR3 reads TGCGCCAGCAGAGGGACAGGGATCGGGAGGGCCCAGGACGAGCAGTACTTC.

A note on this clone: This same CDR3 is encoded by further DNA sequences in the sample. The chain recombines TRBV7-2 with TRBJ2-1; D remains ambiguous. Deletions cut 5 bases from V and 4 bases from J, with 3 bases between. This CDR3 spans 11 amino acids. Germline CDR1 SGHTA, CDR2 FQGNSA. The chain's CDR3 is CASSPYNEQFF. CDR3 in DNA: TGTGCCAGCAGCCCTTACAATGAGCAGTTCTTC.

This clone has just a few counts. This chain connects TRBV4-1 to TRBJ2-1; 13 bases agree with TRBD2. V dropped 3 bases and J dropped 2; count of bases not matched to a gene: 4. Germline CDR1 and CDR2: MGHRA and YSYEKL. CDR3 size: 17 residues. In nucleotides, the CDR3 is TGCGCCAGCAGCCATGGGACTAGCGGGGCTACCTACAATGAGCAGTTCTTC. It translates to CASSHGTSGATYNEQFF.

This clone was observed a few times. The chain links TRBV19 to TRBJ2-1; TRBD2 agrees at 7 bases. The CDR3 length is 14 residues. V was pared by 6 bases and J by 5 bases, with 7 bases of the junction left unmatched. Germline-derived CDR1 and CDR2 are LNHDA and SQIVND (reference sequence). CDR3 loop: CASREGGSNNEQFF. CDR3 sequence (DNA): TGTGCCAGTAGGGAGGGCGGGAGTAACAATGAGCAGTTCTTC. Complete variable domain (other parts from reference TRBV19 and TRBJ2-1): DGGITQSPKYLFRKEGQNVTLSCEQNLNHDAMYWYRQDPGQGLRLIYYSQIVNDFQKGDIAEGYSVSREKKESFPLTVTSAQKNPTAFYLCASREGGSNNEQFFGPGTRLTVL.

With respect to this clone: The same CDR3 can be traced to other DNA sequences in this sample. The V and J genes are TRBV20-1 and TRBJ2-1; D ambiguous. Germline lookup yields CDR1 DFQATT and CDR2 SNEGSKA (reference sequence). The CDR3 runs to 10 residues. Trimming took off 6 bases at V and 7 bases at J, with 7 bases between the two ends. CDR3: CSARYNEQFF. DNA of the CDR3: TGCAGTGCGAGGTATAATGAGCAGTTCTTC.

This chain joins TRBV30 and TRBJ1-1, with a possible D match to TRBD1 (6 bases). This CDR3 contains 14 residues. CDR1 and CDR2 from the germline V gene are GTSNPN and SVGIG (reference sequence). V lost 4 bases to trimming and J lost 1 base, with 13 bases between them. CDR3 nucleotide sequence: TGTGCCTGGAACAGGGCCGGGAGGAACACTGAAGCTTTCTTT. This translates into CAWNRAGRNTEAFF.

This chain uses TRBV29-1 with TRBJ2-7; a weak D match, TRBD1 (6 bases). CDR1 and CDR2 from the germline V gene are SQVTM and ANQGSEA. The CDR3 is 13 residues long. V lost 5 bases and J lost 0, with 11 bases in between. CDR3 loop: CSVRQDLSYEQYF. For the CDR3, the DNA is TGCAGCGTTCGACAGGACCTCTCCTACGAGCAGTACTTC.

The V call is TRBV7-2, the J call TRBJ2-7, with D possibly being TRBD1 or TRBD2 (5 bases each). Germline V gene lookup returns CDR1 SGHTA and CDR2 FQGNSA. The V end lost 4 bases, the J end lost 5 bases, and 12 bases lay between the germline ends. This CDR3 comprises 13 residues. CDR3: CASSSTRDDEQYF. CDR3 bases: TGTGCCAGCAGCTCGACCCGGGACGACGAGCAGTACTTC.

This sequence joins TRBV7-2 and TRBJ1-1; D is uncertain. This CDR3 is built from 13 residues. Between the trimmed V and J ends, which lost 3 bases and 1 base, there was a span of 6 bases. Germline CDR1 is SGHTA and CDR2 is FQGNSA. The CDR3: CASSFNTNTEAFF. CDR3 bases: TGTGCCAGCAGCTTCAACACGAACACTGAAGCTTTCTTT.

This clone was detected once. This chain uses TRBV30 with TRBJ2-7; D might be TRBD1 (6 bases). CDR1 and CDR2 from the germline V gene are GTSNPN and SVGIG (reference sequence). Trimming left V 8 bases short and J 1 base short, with 9 bases between. The CDR3 loop spans 11 amino acids. The CDR3: CATQGSYEQYF. In DNA, the CDR3 is TGTGCCACCCAGGGGTCCTACGAGCAGTACTTC.

The chain employs TRBV29-1 and TRBJ1-1; TRBD1 is a possible D gene (5 bases). CDR1 is SQVTM and CDR2 is ANQGSEA in the germline V gene. The CDR3 sequence is 14 residues long. V lost 0 bases and J lost 4, with 12 bases in between. The CDR3 DNA reads TGCAGCGTTGAAGAGCGGGGGGTTGGCACTGAAGCTTTCTTT. This translates into CSVEERGVGTEAFF. The full variable domain, in which reference TRBV29-1 and TRBJ1-1 provide the parts outside the CDR3, is SAVISQKPSRDICQRGTSLTIQCQVDSQVTMMFWYRQQPGQSLTLIATANQGSEATYESGFVIDKFPISRPNLTFSTLTVSNMSPEDSSIYLCSVEERGVGTEAFFGQGTRLTVV.

The gene calls are TRBV20-1 and TRBJ2-7; perhaps TRBD1 as D (6 bases). V was pared by 6 bases and J by 7 bases, with 13 bases between. In germline, CDR1 is DFQATT, CDR2 SNEGSKA (reference sequence). The length of the CDR3 is 11 residues. In DNA, the CDR3 is TGCAGTGCAGGGACACGGCGGGAGCAGTACTTC. Amino acids: CSAGTRREQYF.

The J gene is TRBJ1-2, the V gene TRBV6-5; the match to TRBD1 covers 7 bases. Germline values: CDR1 MNHEY, CDR2 SVGAGI. The CDR3 sequence is 13 residues long. The junction had 4 bases not matched to a gene; V was cut back by 5 bases and J by 4 bases. CDR3 residues: CASSLDRTYGYTF. The CDR3 bases are TGTGCCAGCAGTCTGGACAGGACCTATGGCTACACCTTC.

This clone was seen only a few times. The rearrangement links TRBV30 to TRBJ2-1; D is unclear. V lost 2 bases, J lost 4 bases, and 6 bases lay in between. CDR1 GTSNPN and CDR2 SVGIG come from the germline V gene (reference sequence). The CDR3 extends over 12 amino acids. In DNA form, the CDR3 reads TGTGCCTGGAGTCCTAGTTACAATGAGCAGTTCTTC. Translating it yields CAWSPSYNEQFF. The variable domain in full, completed from reference TRBV30 and TRBJ2-1, reads SQTIHQWPATLVQPVGSPLSLECTVEGTSNPNLYWYRQAAGRGLQLLFYSVGIGQISSEVPQNLSASRPQDRQFILSSKKLLLSDSGFYLCAWSPSYNEQFFGPGTRLTVL.

V gene TRBV30 combines with J gene TRBJ1-4; a weak D match, TRBD1 (5 bases). V was pared by 0 bases and J by 8 bases, with 13 bases between. Germline loops: CDR1 GTSNPN, CDR2 SVGIG (reference sequence). This CDR3 spans 14 amino acids. The CDR3 DNA sequence: TGTGCCTGGAGTGTAGGGGTAATATACGAAAAACTGTTTTTT. The encoded protein is CAWSVGVIYEKLFF.

The gene calls are TRBV7-3 and TRBJ1-5; no clear D gene. This CDR3 spans 14 amino acids. The germline CDR1 and CDR2 sequences are SGHTA and FQGTGA. Deletions cut 3 bases from V and 0 bases from J, with 6 bases between. In DNA, the CDR3 is TGTGCCAGCAGCTTGGGTACTAGCAATCAGCCCCAGCATTTT. Protein sequence: CASSLGTSNQPQHF.

J is TRBJ2-2 and V is TRBV25-1; 8 nucleotides match TRBD1. Germline trimming cut 9 bases from V and 1 base from J; bases unmatched to any gene: 7. The CDR3 sequence is 15 residues long. In germline, CDR1 is MGHDK, CDR2 SYGVNS. This chain's CDR3 is CASQQGGGNTGELFF. In nucleotides, the CDR3 is TGTGCCAGTCAACAGGGGGGAGGGAACACCGGGGAGCTGTTTTTT.

This clone was seen a few times. The chain uses TRBV19 and TRBJ2-7; D might be TRBD1 (6 bases). Germline CDR1 is LNHDA and CDR2 is SQIVND (reference sequence). This CDR3 has 13 amino acids. V was shortened by 9 bases and J by 7 bases, with 19 bases between the two germline ends. In DNA form, the CDR3 reads TGTGCCAGCCGCCGCCAGGGGTCGGGGGAGCAGTACTTC. This codes for CASRRQGSGEQYF.

This clone was seen more than once but under ten times. The V gene is TRBV29-1, the J gene TRBJ1-1; 7 bases agree with TRBD1. The trim removed 8 bases at V and 3 bases at J, leaving 6 bases unmatched. The length of the CDR3 is 12 residues. Per germline, CDR1 SQVTM and CDR2 ANQGSEA. In DNA, the CDR3 is TGCAGCACCGTGACAGGGCACACTGAAGCTTTCTTT. This translates into CSTVTGHTEAFF.